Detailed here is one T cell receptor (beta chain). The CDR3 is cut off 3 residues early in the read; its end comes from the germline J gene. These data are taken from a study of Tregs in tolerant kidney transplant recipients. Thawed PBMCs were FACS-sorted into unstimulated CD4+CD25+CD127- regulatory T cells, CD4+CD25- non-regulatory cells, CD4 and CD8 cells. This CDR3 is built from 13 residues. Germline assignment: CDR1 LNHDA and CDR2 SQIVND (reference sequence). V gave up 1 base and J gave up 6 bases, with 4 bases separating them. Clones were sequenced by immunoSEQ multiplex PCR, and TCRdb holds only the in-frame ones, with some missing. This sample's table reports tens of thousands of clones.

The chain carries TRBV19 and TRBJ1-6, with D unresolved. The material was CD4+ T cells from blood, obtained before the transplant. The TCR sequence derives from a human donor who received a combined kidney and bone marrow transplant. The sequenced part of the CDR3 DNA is TGTGCCAGTAGTATAGCGGGTAATTCACCC. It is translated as CASSIAGNSP. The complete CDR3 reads CASSIAGNSPLHF.